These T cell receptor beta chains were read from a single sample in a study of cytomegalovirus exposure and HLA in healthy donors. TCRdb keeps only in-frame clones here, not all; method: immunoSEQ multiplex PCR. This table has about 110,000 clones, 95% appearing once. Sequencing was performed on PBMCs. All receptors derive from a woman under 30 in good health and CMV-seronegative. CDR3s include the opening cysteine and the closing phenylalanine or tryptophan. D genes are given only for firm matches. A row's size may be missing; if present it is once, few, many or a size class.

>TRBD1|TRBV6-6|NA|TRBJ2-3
TGTGCCAGCAGTCTCGGGACAGTTGGTTCCACAGATACGCAGTATTTT
CASSLGTVGSTDTQYF
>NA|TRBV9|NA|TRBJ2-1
TGTGCCAGCAGCGTAATTAGTACTGAGCAGTTCTTC
CASSVISTEQFF
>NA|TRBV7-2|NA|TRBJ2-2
TGTGCCAGCAGCCCACTACCGGGGATTTCGAACACCGGGGAGCTGTTTTTT
CASSPLPGISNTGELFF
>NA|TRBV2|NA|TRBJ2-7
TGTGCCAGCAGGCAGGGTTCTCAAGAGCAGTACTTC
CASRQGSQEQYF
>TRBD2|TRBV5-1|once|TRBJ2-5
TGCGCCAGCAGCTTCCGGACTAGTCAAGAGACCCAGTACTTC
CASSFRTSQETQYF
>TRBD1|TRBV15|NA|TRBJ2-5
TGTGCCACCAGCAGCCAACCGGGACAGCAAGAGACCCAGTACTTC
CATSSQPGQQETQYF
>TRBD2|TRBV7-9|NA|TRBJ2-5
TGTGCCAGCAGCAGGGACTATCAAGAGACCCAGTACTTC
CASSRDYQETQYF
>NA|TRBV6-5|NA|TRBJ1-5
TGTGCCAGCAGGGCGACAGGACTCAATCAGCCCCAGCATTTT
CASRATGLNQPQHF
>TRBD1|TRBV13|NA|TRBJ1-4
TGTGCCAGCAGCACTGGACAGGGCGGTGAAAAACTGTTTTTT
CASSTGQGGEKLFF
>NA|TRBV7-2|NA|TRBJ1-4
TGTGCCAGCAGCTTATATGCCCCGGGTAATGAAAAACTGTTTTTT
CASSLYAPGNEKLFF
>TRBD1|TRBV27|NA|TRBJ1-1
TGTGCCAGCAGTAGGTACAGGGGCGACACTGAAGCTTTCTTT
CASSRYRGDTEAFF
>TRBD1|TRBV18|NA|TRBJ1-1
TGTGCCAGCTCACTGCTCGGACAGGGTGAAGCTTTCTTT
CASSLLGQGEAFF
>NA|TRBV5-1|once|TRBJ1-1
TGCGCCAGCAGCTGGGCCTTGCCCACTGAAGCTTTCTTT
CASSWALPTEAFF
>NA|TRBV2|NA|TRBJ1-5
TGTGCCAGCAGTGGTCTCGGGGGGTGGTATCATCAGCCCCAGCATTTT
CASSGLGGWYHQPQHF
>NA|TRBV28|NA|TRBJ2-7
TGTGCCAGCAGTCCCCAGGGGCAGGGTAGGAGCTACGAGCAGTACTTC
CASSPQGQGRSYEQYF
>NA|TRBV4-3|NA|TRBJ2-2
TGCGCCAGCAGCCAAGACACAGGGCCCCAGAGAACCGGGGAGCTGTTTTTT
CASSQDTGPQRTGELFF
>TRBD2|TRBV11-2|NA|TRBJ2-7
TGTGCCAGCAGCAGAAGCGGGGGAGGATGGATTGGGACCTACGAGCAGTACTTC
CASSRSGGGWIGTYEQYF
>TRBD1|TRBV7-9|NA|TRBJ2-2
TGTGCCAGCAGCCCATGGACAGGGACGGGAAACACCGGGGAGCTGTTTTTT
CASSPWTGTGNTGELFF
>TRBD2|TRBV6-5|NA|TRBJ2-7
TGTGCCAGCAGTAATAGCGGGGGGGCCTGGGAGCAGTACTTC
CASSNSGGAWEQYF
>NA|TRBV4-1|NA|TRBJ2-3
TGCGCCAGCAGCCCGCTTGCCGATGAGTACCGCACAGATACGCAGTATTTT
CASSPLADEYRTDTQYF
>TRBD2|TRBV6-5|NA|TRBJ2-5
TGTGCCAGCAGTACCGCGGGGGGGATCCAAGAGACCCAGTACTTC
CASSTAGGIQETQYF
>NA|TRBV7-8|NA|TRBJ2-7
TGTGCCAGCAGCTTAGTCCGAACAGGGTATGGTGACGAGCAGTACTTC
CASSLVRTGYGDEQYF
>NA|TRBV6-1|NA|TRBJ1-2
TGTGCCAGCAGTGAAGACAGGTTAAACTATGGCTACACCTTC
CASSEDRLNYGYTF
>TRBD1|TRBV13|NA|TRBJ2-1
TGTGCCAGCAGCTTGCGGCGGAACAGGGGCAACTACAATGAGCAGTTCTTC
CASSLRRNRGNYNEQFF
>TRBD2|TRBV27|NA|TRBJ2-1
TGTGCCAGCAGTCGACTCGGCGGGGGGGACTACAATGAGCAGTTCTTC
CASSRLGGGDYNEQFF
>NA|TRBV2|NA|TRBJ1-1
TGTGCCAGCAGTGACAAGCAGAACACTGAAGCTTTCTTT
CASSDKQNTEAFF